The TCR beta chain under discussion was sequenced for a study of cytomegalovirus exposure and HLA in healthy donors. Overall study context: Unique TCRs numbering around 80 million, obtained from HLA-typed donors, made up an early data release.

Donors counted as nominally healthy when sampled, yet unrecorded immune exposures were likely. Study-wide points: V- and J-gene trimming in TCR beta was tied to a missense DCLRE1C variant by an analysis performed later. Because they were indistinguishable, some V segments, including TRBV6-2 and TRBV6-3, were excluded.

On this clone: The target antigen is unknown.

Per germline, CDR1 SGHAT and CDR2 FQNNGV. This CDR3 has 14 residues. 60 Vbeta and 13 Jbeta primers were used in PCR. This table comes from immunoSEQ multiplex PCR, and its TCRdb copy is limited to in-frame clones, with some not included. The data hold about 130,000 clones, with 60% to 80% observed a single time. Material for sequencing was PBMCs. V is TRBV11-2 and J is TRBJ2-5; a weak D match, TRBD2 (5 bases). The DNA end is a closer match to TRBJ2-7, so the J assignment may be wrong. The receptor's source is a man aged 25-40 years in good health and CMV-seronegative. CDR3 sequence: CASSLIGKLGEQYF. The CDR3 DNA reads TGTGCCAGCAGCTTAATAGGGAAACTAGGCGAGCAGTACTTC.